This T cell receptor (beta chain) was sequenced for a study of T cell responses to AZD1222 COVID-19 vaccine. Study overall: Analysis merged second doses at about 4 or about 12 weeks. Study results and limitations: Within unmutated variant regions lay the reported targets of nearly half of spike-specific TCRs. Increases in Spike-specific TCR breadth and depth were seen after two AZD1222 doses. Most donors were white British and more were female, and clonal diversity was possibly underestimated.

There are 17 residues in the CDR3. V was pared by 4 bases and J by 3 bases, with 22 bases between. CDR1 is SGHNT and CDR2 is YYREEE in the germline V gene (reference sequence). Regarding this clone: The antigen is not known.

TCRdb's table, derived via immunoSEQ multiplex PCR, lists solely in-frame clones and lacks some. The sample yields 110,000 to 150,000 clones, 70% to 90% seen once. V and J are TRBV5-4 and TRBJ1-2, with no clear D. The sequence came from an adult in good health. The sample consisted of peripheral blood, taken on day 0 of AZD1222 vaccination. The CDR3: CASSPFLRDVGYYGYTF. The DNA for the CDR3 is TGTGCCAGCAGCCCTTTCTTAAGGGATGTGGGGTACTATGGCTACACCTTC. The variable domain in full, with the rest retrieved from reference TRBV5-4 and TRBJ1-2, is ETGVTQSPTHLIKTRGQQVTLRCSSQSGHNTVSWYQQALGQGPQFIFQYYREEENGRGNFPPRFSGLQFPNYSSELNVNALELDDSALYLCASSPFLRDVGYYGYTFGSGTRLTVV.